This is a list of T cell receptor beta chains from one sample in a study of cytomegalovirus exposure and HLA in healthy donors. The repertoire was sequenced with immunoSEQ multiplex PCR; TCRdb's copy has only in-frame clones and lacks some. The sample comprises about 170,000 clones, approximately 80% of which are singletons, and 2.3% rests with the top ten. The sample consisted of PBMCs. The receptor source for this set is a woman aged 45-65 years in good health and CMV-seronegative. Both conserved end residues are part of each CDR3. Each record gives: clone size, CDR3 length, J gene, V gene, D gene, CDR3 protein, CDR3 DNA. The D gene is left open where the match is weak. A clone size is listed for some rows: how often the clone was seen (once, few, many), or a class if it is expanded.

>-|15|TRBJ1-2|TRBV5-6|-
CASSLVAKANYGYTF
TGTGCCAGCAGCTTGGTGGCCAAAGCTAACTATGGCTACACCTTC
>-|16|TRBJ2-1|TRBV10-2|-
CASSKSSRRVRDEQFF
TGCGCCAGCAGTAAGTCGTCCCGCCGGGTCCGTGATGAGCAGTTCTTC
>-|13|TRBJ2-7|TRBV5-1|-
CASSQETGYEQYF
TGCGCCAGCAGCCAAGAAACAGGGTACGAGCAGTACTTC
>-|17|TRBJ1-6|TRBV4-2|TRBD1
CASSHPDETGDNSPLHF
TGTGCCAGCAGCCATCCCGATGAGACAGGGGATAATTCACCCCTCCACTTT
>few|15|TRBJ2-7|TRBV5-6|-
CASRERLTASYEQYF
TGTGCCAGCAGGGAAAGGCTGACAGCGAGCTACGAGCAGTACTTC
>-|16|TRBJ2-3|TRBV28|TRBD2
CASSLLLAGSTDTQYF
TGTGCCAGCAGTTTACTACTAGCGGGTAGCACAGATACGCAGTATTTT
>-|14|TRBJ2-7|TRBV2|-
CASIISGSSYEQYF
TGTGCCAGCATTATTAGCGGAAGCTCCTACGAGCAGTACTTC
>-|12|TRBJ1-1|TRBV28|-
CASSSLGTEAFF
TGTGCCAGCAGTTCGCTCGGGACTGAAGCTTTCTTT
>-|14|TRBJ1-3|TRBV25-1|-
CASRGGVSGNTIYF
TGTGCCAGCAGGGGGGGGGTCTCTGGAAACACCATATATTTT
>-|17|TRBJ1-5|TRBV9|TRBD1
CASSATGGGICNQPQHF
TGTGCCAGCAGCGCGACAGGGGGAGGTATTTGCAATCAGCCCCAGCATTTT
>-|14|TRBJ2-1|TRBV25-1|TRBD2
CASSVASGNNEQFF
TGTGCCAGCAGTGTGGCTAGCGGTAACAATGAGCAGTTCTTC
>-|16|TRBJ2-5|TRBV5-1|TRBD2
CASSPGLAGGQETQYF
TGCGCCAGCAGCCCCGGACTAGCGGGGGGGCAAGAGACCCAGTACTTC
>-|13|TRBJ2-2|TRBV6-1|-
CASSSSYTGELFF
TGTGCCAGCAGTAGCTCTTACACCGGGGAGCTGTTTTTT
>-|15|TRBJ2-7|TRBV28|TRBD2
CASSSPSGRNYEQYF
TGTGCCAGCAGTTCCCCTAGCGGGCGCAACTACGAGCAGTACTTC
>-|14|TRBJ2-7|TRBV15|-
CATSRDGGLDEQYF
TGTGCCACCAGCAGAGACGGGGGGCTGGACGAGCAGTACTTC
>-|11|TRBJ1-2|TRBV20-1|-
CSARQGNGYTF
TGCAGTGCTAGACAGGGGAATGGCTACACCTTC
>-|17|TRBJ1-4|TRBV9|-
CASSVDPVGGLDEKLFF
TGTGCCAGCAGCGTAGACCCCGTCGGGGGGCTGGATGAAAAACTGTTTTTT
>once|13|TRBJ1-2|TRBV6-1|TRBD1
CASNPGQYYGYTF
TGTGCCAGCAACCCGGGACAGTACTATGGCTACACCTTC
>-|13|TRBJ1-4|TRBV10-3|-
CATKGLYNEKLFF
TGTGCCACAAAAGGACTCTATAATGAAAAACTGTTTTTT
>once|16|TRBJ2-3|TRBV7-9|TRBD1
CASSSTTGGSTDTQYF
TGTGCCAGCAGCTCTACGACAGGGGGGTCAACAGATACGCAGTATTTT
>-|13|TRBJ1-1|TRBV14|-
CASSLTLATEAFF
TGTGCCAGCAGCCTAACCCTCGCGACTGAAGCTTTCTTT
>-|10|TRBJ1-1|TRBV20-1|-
CSAVMTEAFF
TGCAGTGCTGTTATGACTGAAGCTTTCTTT
>few|14|TRBJ2-7|TRBV2|TRBD2
CASGGTSGAYEQYF
TGTGCCAGCGGGGGGACTAGCGGGGCCTACGAGCAGTACTTC
>-|12|TRBJ2-1|TRBV18|-
CASSLGGTEQFF
TGTGCCAGCTCACTTGGGGGGACTGAGCAGTTCTTC
>-|16|TRBJ2-1|TRBV7-3|TRBD2
CASSTGTSGAYNEQFF
TGTGCCAGCAGCACAGGGACTAGCGGTGCCTACAATGAGCAGTTCTTC
>-|14|TRBJ2-7|TRBV28|TRBD2
CASSPPGLAYEQYF
TGTGCCAGCAGTCCTCCGGGACTAGCTTACGAGCAGTACTTC
>once|14|TRBJ1-5|TRBV28|TRBD1
CASSPRQGGQPQHF
TGTGCCAGCAGTCCGCGACAGGGGGGTCAGCCCCAGCATTTT
>-|15|TRBJ2-7|TRBV27|-
CASSPRRPRDYEQYF
TGTGCCAGCAGTCCCCGGCGGCCTCGGGATTACGAGCAGTACTTC
>-|13|TRBJ1-1|TRBV18|-
CASSPIQNTEAFF
TGTGCCAGCTCACCTATACAGAACACTGAAGCTTTCTTT
>-|14|TRBJ1-1|TRBV4-3|-
CASSQTPGSAEAFF
TGCGCCAGCAGCCAAACTCCGGGAAGTGCTGAAGCTTTCTTT
>-|16|TRBJ2-3|TRBV7-2|TRBD1
CASSLTGTGSTDTQYF
TGTGCCAGCAGCTTAACCGGGACAGGGAGCACAGATACGCAGTATTTT
>-|15|TRBJ1-6|TRBV2|-
CASRPTGSYNSPLHF
TGTGCCAGCAGACCCACGGGTTCCTATAATTCACCCCTCCACTTT
>few|15|TRBJ1-4|TRBV5-4|TRBD1
CASSFVGQGYEKLFF
TGTGCCAGCAGCTTTGTGGGACAGGGATATGAAAAACTGTTTTTT
>-|13|TRBJ2-2|TRBV7-2|-
CASSLAQAGELFF
TGTGCCAGCAGCTTAGCCCAGGCCGGGGAGCTGTTTTTT
>-|16|TRBJ2-1|TRBV7-2|-
CASSLGAASSYNEQFF
TGTGCCAGCAGCTTAGGAGCGGCGAGCTCCTACAATGAGCAGTTCTTC
>-|17|TRBJ2-5|TRBV7-2|TRBD2
CASRQGLAGGLQETQYF
TGTGCCAGCAGACAAGGGCTAGCGGGGGGCCTTCAAGAGACCCAGTACTTC
>-|15|TRBJ2-1|TRBV4-3|TRBD2
CASRPAGGPAHEQFF
TGCGCCAGCAGACCAGCGGGAGGGCCCGCCCATGAGCAGTTCTTC
>once|15|TRBJ1-1|TRBV11-2|-
CASSSGRRGNTEAFF
TGTGCCAGCAGCAGCGGACGGAGGGGGAACACTGAAGCTTTCTTT
>-|16|TRBJ2-1|TRBV7-9|TRBD2
CASSLVLVAGTDEQFF
TGTGCCAGCAGCTTGGTCCTCGTAGCGGGAACGGATGAGCAGTTCTTC
>-|16|TRBJ2-3|TRBV10-3|-
CAISESGQGPTDTQYF
TGTGCCATCAGTGAGTCGGGGCAGGGGCCCACAGATACGCAGTATTTT
>-|15|TRBJ2-7|TRBV28|-
CASLRGSAYSYEQYF
TGTGCCAGCCTGCGGGGAAGTGCATACTCCTACGAGCAGTACTTC